This T cell receptor beta chain is drawn from a study of blood T cell repertoires in COVID-19. Germline assignment: CDR1 MNHEY and CDR2 SMNVEV (reference sequence). The CDR3 runs 21 residues. V was clipped by 2 bases and J by 5 bases; unmatched bases: 22. This table comes from immunoSEQ multiplex PCR, and its TCRdb copy is limited to in-frame clones, with some not included. The sample records over 60,000 clones, about three quarters being singletons. This clonotype originated in a woman aged 80 or over with acute or convalescent COVID-19. The specimen sequenced was peripheral blood. The gene calls are TRBV27 and TRBJ1-4, with TRBD1 identical over 8 bases. For the CDR3, the DNA is TGTGCCAGCAGTTTAAGGGGCGGGACAGGTGGTTACGTCGGCAGAAATGAAAAACTGTTTTTT. Translating it yields CASSLRGGTGGYVGRNEKLFF.